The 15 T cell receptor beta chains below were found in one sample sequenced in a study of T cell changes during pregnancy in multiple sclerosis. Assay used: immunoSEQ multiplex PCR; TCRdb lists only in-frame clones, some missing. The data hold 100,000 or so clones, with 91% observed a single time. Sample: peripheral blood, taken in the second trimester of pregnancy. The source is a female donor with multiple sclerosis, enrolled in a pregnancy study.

The CDR3 nucleotides read TGTGCCAGCAGCTTGGGCGGGAGTTACAATGAGCAGTTCTTC. It translates to CASSLGGSYNEQFF. The chain links TRBV5-6 to TRBJ2-1; 7 positions agree with TRBD2. Germline values: CDR1 SGHDT, CDR2 YYEEEE. Trimming took 0 bases from V and 4 from J; bases not matched to a gene: 1. The CDR3 spans 14 residues.

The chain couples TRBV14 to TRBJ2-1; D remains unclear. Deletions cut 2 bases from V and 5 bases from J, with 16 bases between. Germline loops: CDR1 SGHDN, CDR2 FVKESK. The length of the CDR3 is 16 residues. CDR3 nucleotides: TGTGCCAGCAGCCAATTTGACACCCCACCAAACAATGAGCAGTTCTTC. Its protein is CASSQFDTPPNNEQFF.

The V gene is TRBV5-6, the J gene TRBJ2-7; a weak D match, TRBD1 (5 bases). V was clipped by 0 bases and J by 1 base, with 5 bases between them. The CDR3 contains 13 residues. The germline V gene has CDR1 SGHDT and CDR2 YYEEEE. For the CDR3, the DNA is TGTGCCAGCAGCTTGGCAGGGTCCTACGAGCAGTACTTC. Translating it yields CASSLAGSYEQYF.

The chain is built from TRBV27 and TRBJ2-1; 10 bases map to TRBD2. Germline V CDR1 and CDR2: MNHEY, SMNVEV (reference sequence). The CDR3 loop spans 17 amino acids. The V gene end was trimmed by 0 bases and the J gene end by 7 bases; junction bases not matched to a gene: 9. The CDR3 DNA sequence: TGTGCCAGCAGTTTATCGGGGAAACTAGCGGGACATAATGAGCAGTTCTTC. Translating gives CASSLSGKLAGHNEQFF.

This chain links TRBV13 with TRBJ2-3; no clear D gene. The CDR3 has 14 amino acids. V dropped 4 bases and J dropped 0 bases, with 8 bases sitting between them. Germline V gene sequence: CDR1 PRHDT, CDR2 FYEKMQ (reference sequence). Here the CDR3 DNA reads TGTGCCAGCAGCTCGCCGAGTAGCACAGATACGCAGTATTTT. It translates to CASSSPSSTDTQYF.

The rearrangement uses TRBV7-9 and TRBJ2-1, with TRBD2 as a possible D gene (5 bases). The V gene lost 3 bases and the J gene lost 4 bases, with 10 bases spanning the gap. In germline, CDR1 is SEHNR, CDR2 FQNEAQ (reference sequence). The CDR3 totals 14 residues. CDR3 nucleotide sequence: TGTGCCAGCAGCTTGGCACTAGGTTACAATGAGCAGTTCTTC. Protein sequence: CASSLALGYNEQFF.

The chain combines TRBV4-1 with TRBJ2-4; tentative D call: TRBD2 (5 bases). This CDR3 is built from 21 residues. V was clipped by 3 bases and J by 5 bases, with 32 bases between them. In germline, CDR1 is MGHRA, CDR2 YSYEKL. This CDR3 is CASSHQGLGVLVPSDENIQYF. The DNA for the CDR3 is TGCGCCAGCAGCCATCAAGGGTTGGGCGTACTAGTCCCCTCGGACGAAAACATTCAGTACTTC.

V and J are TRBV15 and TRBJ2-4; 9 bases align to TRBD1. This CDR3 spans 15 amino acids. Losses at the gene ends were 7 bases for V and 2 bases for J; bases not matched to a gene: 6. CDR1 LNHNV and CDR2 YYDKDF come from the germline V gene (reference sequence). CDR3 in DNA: TGTGCCACCACGTACAGGGGGCAAACCAAAAACATTCAGTACTTC. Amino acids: CATTYRGQTKNIQYF.

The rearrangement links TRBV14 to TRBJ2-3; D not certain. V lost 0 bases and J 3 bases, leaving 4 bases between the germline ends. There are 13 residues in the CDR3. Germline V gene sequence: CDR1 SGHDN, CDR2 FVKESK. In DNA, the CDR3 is TGTGCCAGCAGCCAAGATAGAACAGATACGCAGTATTTT. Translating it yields CASSQDRTDTQYF.

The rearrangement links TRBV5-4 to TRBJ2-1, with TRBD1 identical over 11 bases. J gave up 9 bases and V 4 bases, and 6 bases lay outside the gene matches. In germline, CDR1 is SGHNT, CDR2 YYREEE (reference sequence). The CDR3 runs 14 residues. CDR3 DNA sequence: TGTGCCAGCAGCCCCCGGACAGGGGGCGGTGAGCAGTTCTTC. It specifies CASSPRTGGGEQFF.

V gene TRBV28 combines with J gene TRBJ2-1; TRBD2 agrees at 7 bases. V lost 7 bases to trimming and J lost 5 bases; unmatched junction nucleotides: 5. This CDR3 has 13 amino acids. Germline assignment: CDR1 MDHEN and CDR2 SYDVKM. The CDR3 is CASTWGLNNEQFF. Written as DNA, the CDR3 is TGTGCCAGCACCTGGGGACTAAACAATGAGCAGTTCTTC.

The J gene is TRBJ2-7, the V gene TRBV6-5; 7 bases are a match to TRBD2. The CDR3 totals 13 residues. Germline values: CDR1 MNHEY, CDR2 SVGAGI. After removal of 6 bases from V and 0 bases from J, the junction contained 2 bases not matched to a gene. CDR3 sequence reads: CASRGGSSYEQYF. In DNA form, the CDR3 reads TGTGCCAGCAGGGGGGGGAGCTCCTACGAGCAGTACTTC.

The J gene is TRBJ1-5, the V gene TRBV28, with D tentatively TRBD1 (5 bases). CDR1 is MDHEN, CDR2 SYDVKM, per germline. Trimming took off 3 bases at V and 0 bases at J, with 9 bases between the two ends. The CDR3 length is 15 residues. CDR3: CASSLGLYSNQPQHF. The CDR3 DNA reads TGTGCCAGCAGTTTGGGACTGTATAGCAATCAGCCCCAGCATTTT.

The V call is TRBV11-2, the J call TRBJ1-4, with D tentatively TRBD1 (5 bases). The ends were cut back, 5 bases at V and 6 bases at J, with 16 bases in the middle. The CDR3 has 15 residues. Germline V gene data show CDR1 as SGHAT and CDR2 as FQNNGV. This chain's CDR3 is CASSPGGNRDEKLFF. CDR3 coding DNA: TGTGCCAGCAGCCCGGGGGGGAATAGGGATGAAAAACTGTTTTTT.

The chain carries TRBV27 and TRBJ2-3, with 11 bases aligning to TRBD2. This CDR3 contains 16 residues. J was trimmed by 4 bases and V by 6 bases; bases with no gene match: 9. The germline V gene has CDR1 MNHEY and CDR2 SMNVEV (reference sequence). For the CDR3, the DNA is TGTGCCAGCAGCGGTAGCGGGAGGGCAAGCCCAGATACGCAGTATTTT. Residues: CASSGSGRASPDTQYF.